One sample yielded the 30 T cell receptor beta chains listed below, sequenced in a study of blood T cells in healthy people across ages. It was with a sample-barcoded 5' primer and a J-beta primer mix that a second PCR of about 6 to 12 cycles was run. From the 5' RACE reads, TCRdb called clonotypes with MiXCR, one entry per CDR3 protein. The data contain just over 1 million distinct CDR3 sequences, around 43% of them singletons. Sequenced sample: blood. The receptors come from a woman aged 60-75 years in good health.

The rearrangement uses TRBV29-1 and TRBJ2-3; no firm D call. Trimming cost V 7 bases and J 2 bases, with 10 bases left between them. Germline V gene sequence: CDR1 SQVTM, CDR2 ANQGSEA. The CDR3 runs 12 residues. CDR3 DNA sequence: TGCAGCGCCCATGGGCTCACAGATACGCAGTATTTT. Its translation is CSAHGLTDTQYF.

The chain is built from TRBV29-1 and TRBJ1-1, with D possibly TRBD1 on 5 matching bases. Trimming pared 7 bases from V and 5 bases from J, leaving 17 bases between. Germline lookup yields CDR1 SQVTM and CDR2 ANQGSEA. The CDR3 covers 13 residues. CDR3 DNA sequence: TGCAGCGCCGGGTGGCAGGGAGGAACTGAAGCTTTCTTT. It yields the protein CSAGWQGGTEAFF.

J is TRBJ2-3 and V is TRBV3-1; D call uncertain. V dropped 3 bases and J dropped 2 bases, with 9 bases sitting between them. The germline CDR1 and CDR2 sequences are LGHDT and YNNKEL (reference sequence). The CDR3 runs to 14 residues. The CDR3 protein is CASSHGKTTDTQYF. CDR3 DNA: TGTGCCAGCAGCCATGGGAAGACCACAGATACGCAGTATTTT.

In nucleotides, the CDR3 is TGCAGCGTAAACCCTAGCGGGAGCCCCTACAATGAGCAGTACTTC. It yields the protein CSVNPSGSPYNEQYF. This chain joins TRBV29-1 and TRBJ2-1; TRBD2 matches 10 bases. The DNA end is more similar to TRBJ2-7, so the J call may be wrong. The CDR3 has 15 amino acids. Per the germline V gene, CDR1 is SQVTM and CDR2 is ANQGSEA.

This chain connects TRBV11-3 to TRBJ2-4; TRBD2 matches 14 bases. Germline-derived CDR1 and CDR2 are SGHNT and YENEEA. The CDR3 is 16 amino acids. Unmatched junction bases numbered 5, after V lost 10 bases and J lost 0 bases. CDR3: CATGTSGSIAKNIQYF. The CDR3 bases are TGTGCCACTGGGACTAGCGGGAGCATAGCCAAAAACATTCAGTACTTC.

The rearrangement links TRBV6-5 to TRBJ2-6; D may be TRBD2 (5 bases). Trimming left V 5 bases short and J 1 base short, with 12 bases between. Germline CDR1 is MNHEY and CDR2 is SVGAGI. The CDR3 consists of 16 residues. CDR3 loop: CASSPGIGSGANVLTF. The CDR3 bases are TGTGCCAGCAGTCCGGGGATAGGGTCTGGGGCCAACGTCCTGACTTTC.

This clonotype was recorded a few times. This chain uses TRBV5-5 with TRBJ2-7, with D possibly matching TRBD1 (5 bases). Trimming pared 3 bases from V and 5 bases from J, leaving 12 bases between. The CDR3 totals 13 residues. The germline CDR1 and CDR2 sequences are SGHKS and YYEKEE (reference sequence). The CDR3, as DNA: TGTGCCAGCAGCTCGGCAGGGCTCCACGAGCAGTACTTC. Translating gives CASSSAGLHEQYF.

The CDR3 spells CASRREQQGYNEQFF. As DNA, the CDR3 is TGTGCCAGCAGGAGAGAGCAACAGGGGTACAATGAGCAGTTCTTC. The chain links TRBV6-1 to TRBJ2-1, with 7 bases aligning to TRBD1. The germline CDR1 and CDR2 sequences are MNHNS and SASEGT. The CDR3 covers 15 residues. With V trimmed by 6 bases and J by 4 bases, 9 bases remained unmatched.

This chain uses TRBV28 with TRBJ2-7, with no clear D. Trimming took off 4 bases at V and 3 bases at J, with 16 bases between the two ends. From germline, CDR1 is MDHEN and CDR2 SYDVKM. The CDR3 contains 15 residues. CDR3 bases: TGTGCCAGCAGTTCCAAGGAGAGGAAGGGCTACGAGCAGTACTTC. Protein product: CASSSKERKGYEQYF.

The chain employs TRBV28 and TRBJ2-1; 7 positions match TRBD1. This CDR3 contains 15 residues. J lost 3 bases, V lost 6 bases, and 8 bases had no gene match. Germline V CDR1 and CDR2: MDHEN, SYDVKM. The CDR3 reads CASRPGWDSYNEQFF. CDR3 sequence (DNA): TGTGCCAGCAGACCGGGCTGGGACAGCTACAATGAGCAGTTCTTC.

The V and J genes are TRBV7-2 and TRBJ2-3, with TRBD2 matching 8 bases. With 8 bases clipped from V and 1 base from J, the junction kept 20 bases outside the gene matches. CDR1 is SGHTA and CDR2 is FQGNSA in the germline V gene. The CDR3 consists of 19 residues. This CDR3 reads CASGPPLAGIPTGTDTQYF. DNA of the CDR3: TGTGCCAGCGGCCCCCCTTTAGCGGGGATTCCTACTGGCACAGATACGCAGTATTTT.

This clonotype occurred a few times. This chain connects TRBV6-1 to TRBJ1-5; the match to TRBD1 covers 7 bases. Trimming took 6 bases from V and 3 from J; bases not matched to a gene: 8. From germline, CDR1 is MNHNS and CDR2 SASEGT. This CDR3 contains 15 residues. Here the CDR3 DNA reads TGTGCCAGCAGCGCGGGAGGACAGGACAATCAGCCCCAGCATTTT. Translation: CASSAGGQDNQPQHF.

The chain is built from TRBV14 and TRBJ1-1; no firm D call. The CDR3 extends over 12 amino acids. Trimming stripped 3 bases from V and 7 bases from J, with 9 bases between. In germline, CDR1 is SGHDN, CDR2 FVKESK. In DNA, the CDR3 is TGTGCCAGCAGCCAGTTAAGGTGTGAAGCTTTCTTT. Translated: CASSQLRCEAFF. Together with reference TRBV14 and TRBJ1-1, the CDR3 gives the full variable domain: EAGVTQFPSHSVIEKGQTVTLRCDPISGHDNLYWYRRVMGKEIKFLLHFVKESKQDESGMPNNRFLAERTGGTYSTLKVQPAELEDSGVYFCASSQLRCEAFFGQGTRLTVV.

This clonotype has a handful of counts. This chain links TRBV3-1 with TRBJ2-7, with 9 bases identical to TRBD1. The CDR3 consists of 14 residues. V trimming: 5 bases; J trimming: 3 bases; junction bases outside the gene matches: 5. Germline V CDR1 and CDR2: LGHDT, YNNKEL (reference sequence). In DNA, the CDR3 is TGTGCCAGCAGCAAGAGACAGGGGGACTACGAGCAGTACTTC. It codes for CASSKRQGDYEQYF.

This chain connects TRBV5-1 to TRBJ2-5; TRBD2 might be the D (5 bases). CDR1 SGHRS and CDR2 YFSETQ come from the germline V gene. Trimming left V 0 bases short and J 5 bases short, with 11 bases between. This CDR3 contains 14 residues. The CDR3 is CASSLGIARETQYF. Written as DNA, the CDR3 is TGCGCCAGCAGCTTGGGGATAGCGCGGGAGACCCAGTACTTC.

This rearrangement joins TRBV28 to TRBJ1-4; D uncertain. This CDR3 spans 15 amino acids. Trimming shortened V by 2 bases and J by 5 bases, and 12 bases separated the two germline ends. Germline CDR1 is MDHEN and CDR2 is SYDVKM. CDR3 sequence (DNA): TGTGCCAGCAGTTTAGGACGGAGAACAAATGAAAAACTGTTTTTT. It encodes CASSLGRRTNEKLFF.

This clonotype has a single count. The genes are TRBV14 and TRBJ1-2; no reliable D call. The ends were cut back, 1 base at V and 4 bases at J, with 10 bases in the middle. From germline, CDR1 is SGHDN and CDR2 FVKESK. This CDR3 has 14 residues. The CDR3 DNA is TGTGCCAGCAGCCAAGGGGCAGCTCCCTATGGCTACACCTTC. Translated: CASSQGAAPYGYTF.

This chain uses TRBV5-1 with TRBJ2-2; TRBD1 matches 8 bases. J gave up 1 base and V 6 bases, and 5 bases lay outside the gene matches. Looked up from germline, CDR1 is SGHRS and CDR2 is YFSETQ. The CDR3 contains 15 residues. CDR3 region: CASIGQGLNTGELFF. Here the CDR3 DNA reads TGCGCCAGCATCGGACAGGGTTTGAACACCGGGGAGCTGTTTTTT.

J is TRBJ1-5 and V is TRBV5-1; 8 bases match TRBD1. The CDR3 covers 13 residues. Germline lookup yields CDR1 SGHRS and CDR2 YFSETQ. The junction had 3 bases not matched to a gene; V was cut back by 3 bases and J by 7 bases. In DNA, the CDR3 is TGCGCCAGCAGCTCGTACAGGGGGCAGCCCCAGCATTTT. Translation: CASSSYRGQPQHF.

The table lists this clonotype with many counts. The chain uses TRBV20-1 and TRBJ2-1; D unresolved. The CDR3 spans 12 residues. Germline CDR1 is DFQATT and CDR2 is SNEGSKA (reference sequence). Trimming removed 3 bases from V and 6 bases from J, with 9 bases in between. CDR3 residues: CSASPDLNEQFF. The CDR3 bases are TGCAGTGCTAGTCCCGATCTCAATGAGCAGTTCTTC.

V is TRBV20-1 and J is TRBJ2-7, with D possibly being TRBD2 (6 bases). The CDR3 length is 13 residues. The germline CDR1 and CDR2 sequences are DFQATT and SNEGSKA (reference sequence). V dropped 1 base and J dropped 3 bases, with 10 bases sitting between them. In DNA form, the CDR3 reads TGCAGTGCTAGAGCCGGGACTTACTACGAGCAGTACTTC. This encodes CSARAGTYYEQYF.

CDR3 sequence: CARRTPWGGPLETQYF. The CDR3 nucleotides read TGTGCTAGGAGGACCCCTTGGGGAGGGCCCCTAGAGACCCAGTACTTC. The chain carries TRBV12-5 and TRBJ2-5; 7 bases match TRBD2. Trimming cost V 9 bases and J 4 bases; bases outside gene matches: 17. CDR1 LGHNT and CDR2 FRNRAP come from the germline V gene. The CDR3 is made up of 16 amino acids.

This clonotype was found a few times. The gene calls are TRBV28 and TRBJ2-7; no reliable D call. With 8 bases removed from V and 3 bases from J, the gap between germline ends came to 8 bases. The CDR3 has 11 amino acids. Germline lookup yields CDR1 MDHEN and CDR2 SYDVKM. The CDR3 DNA reads as TGTGCCAGCGGAGTGTTCTACGAGCAGTACTTC. Its protein is CASGVFYEQYF.

This clonotype has only one observation. The rearrangement links TRBV20-1 to TRBJ2-4; TRBD2 aligns across 8 bases. The last part of the DNA fits TRBJ2-7 better; the J call may be wrong. CDR1 and CDR2 from the germline V gene are DFQATT and SNEGSKA (reference sequence). The CDR3 covers 14 residues. The CDR3 is CSASGRAFGGEQYF. CDR3 coding DNA: TGCAGTGCTAGCGGGAGGGCCTTCGGCGGCGAGCAGTACTTC.

This clonotype was seen only a few times. This chain joins TRBV29-1 and TRBJ2-3, with 11 bases aligning to TRBD2. V trimming: 6 bases; J trimming: 5 bases; junction bases outside the gene matches: 7. Germline V CDR1 and CDR2: SQVTM, ANQGSEA. This CDR3 spans 14 amino acids. The chain's CDR3 is CSVPGLAEGDTQYF. Here the CDR3 DNA reads TGCAGCGTCCCGGGACTAGCGGAGGGAGATACGCAGTATTTT.

J is TRBJ1-4 and V is TRBV11-2; 10 bases map to TRBD1. Trimming removed 0 bases from V and 11 bases from J; junction bases left unmatched: 9. CDR1 is SGHAT, CDR2 FQNNGV, per germline. The CDR3 sequence is 16 residues long. CDR3 residues: CASSLDLGTGEGKLFF. The DNA for the CDR3 is TGTGCCAGCAGCTTAGATCTGGGGACAGGGGAGGGGAAACTGTTTTTT. Combining the CDR3 with reference TRBV11-2 and TRBJ1-4 gives the whole variable domain EAGVAQSPRYKIIEKRQSVAFWCNPISGHATLYWYQQILGQGPKLLIQFQNNGVVDDSQLPKDRFSAERLKGVDSTLKIQPAKLEDSAVYLCASSLDLGTGEGKLFFGSGTQLSVL.

CDR3 protein: CASSSSMTSGLMADTQYF. CDR3 sequence (DNA): TGTGCCAGCAGTAGTAGTATGACTAGCGGTCTTATGGCAGATACGCAGTATTTT. The genes are TRBV6-1 and TRBJ2-3, with TRBD2 identical over 9 bases. This CDR3 is built from 18 residues. V dropped 5 bases and J dropped 4; count of bases not matched to a gene: 16. Germline V gene data show CDR1 as MNHNS and CDR2 as SASEGT.

The rearrangement joins TRBV12-3 or TRBV12-4 to TRBJ1-2; D gene uncertain. Trimming removed 2 bases at V and 3 bases at J, with 10 bases between. The CDR3 extends over 14 amino acids. For the CDR3, the DNA is TGTGCCAGCAGTTTACTCCCCAGTGACTATGGCTACACCTTC. Translated: CASSLLPSDYGYTF.

This clonotype was picked up one time. The chain employs TRBV7-9 and TRBJ2-1; no firm D call. The CDR3 extends over 14 amino acids. The germline V gene encodes CDR1 SEHNR and CDR2 FQNEAQ (reference sequence). The V and J ends lost 5 bases and 4 bases respectively, with 12 bases between them. CDR3 in amino acids: CASSAWVRYNEQFF. Written as DNA, the CDR3 is TGTGCCAGCAGCGCCTGGGTGCGGTACAATGAGCAGTTCTTC.

This clonotype was detected a few times. The rearrangement links TRBV20-1 to TRBJ2-4; TRBD2 matches at 10 bases. V trimming: 0 bases; J trimming: 0 bases; junction bases outside the gene matches: 14. The CDR3 spans 20 residues. Germline CDR1 DFQATT, CDR2 SNEGSKA (reference sequence). This CDR3 reads CSARDMTQREGYLAKNIQYF. CDR3 sequence (DNA): TGCAGTGCTAGAGATATGACCCAGCGGGAGGGATATCTAGCCAAAAACATTCAGTACTTC.